This TCR beta chain originates from a study of OX40 agonist ivuxolimab in advanced cancers. Study details: Partial responses were achieved by three patients, of whom one had hepatocellular carcinoma and two had cutaneous melanoma.

This clone showed up just once. A history of autoimmune disease or systemic immunosuppression excluded patients. Blood was sampled at baseline, cycle 4 day 1, and cycle 7 day 1. Profiled with immunoSEQ multiplex PCR; TCRdb holds only in-frame clones, not every one. In the table there are approximately 14,000 clones, approximately 84% of which are singletons. The specimen comprised CD4+ or CD8+ T cells sorted from blood, sampled in a trial of the OX40 agonist ivuxolimab. The TCR sequence derives from an adult with an advanced solid tumor such as melanoma, head and neck, liver or kidney cancer.

DNA for the CDR3: TGTGCCAGCAGTGAGGGAAGGGGTGAAAAACTGTTTTTT. Translating it yields CASSEGRGEKLFF. V is TRBV6-4 and J is TRBJ1-4; D might be TRBD1 (5 bases). The ends were cut back, 3 bases at V and 7 bases at J, with 9 bases in the middle. The CDR3 loop spans 13 amino acids. From germline, CDR1 is MRHNA and CDR2 SNTAGT.